These 16 T cell receptor beta chains were sequenced from one sample in a study of CD8 T cells in ankylosing spondylitis. TCRdb recomputed calls from the 5' RACE reads with MiXCR, one row per CDR3 protein. The sample has tens of thousands of distinct CDR3 sequences, approximately 5.3% seen once; the top ten hold roughly 2.3%. The sequencing input was blood, either unsorted or a sorted T cell fraction (not recorded which). The receptors here all came from a male donor with ankylosing spondylitis or in good health (not recorded which).

This clonotype was observed many times. This chain uses TRBV5-1 with TRBJ2-7; TRBD1 might be the D (5 bases). Germline-derived CDR1 and CDR2 are SGHRS and YFSETQ. V was trimmed by 0 bases and J by 2 bases, leaving 12 bases between them. The CDR3 extends over 15 amino acids. The CDR3 loop reads CASSLEGAPTYEQYF. The CDR3 DNA reads TGCGCCAGCAGCTTGGAAGGGGCCCCTACCTACGAGCAGTACTTC.

To note about this clonotype: The junction does not match germline at one end; this may be a read error. The V and J genes are TRBV9 and TRBJ1-1, with a possible D match to TRBD1 (6 bases). This CDR3 has 16 amino acids. Germline V gene lookup returns CDR1 SGDLS and CDR2 YYNGEE. For the CDR3, the DNA is TGTGCCAGCAGTACAGGACTTGCCCGAGGGGACACTAAAGCTATCTTT. It specifies CASSTGLARGDTKAIF. Combining the CDR3 with reference TRBV9 and TRBJ1-1 gives the whole variable domain DSGVTQTPKHLITATGQRVTLRCSPRSGDLSVYWYQQSLDQGLQFLIQYYNGEERAKGNILERFSAQQFPDLHSELNLSSLELGDSALYFCASSTGLARGDTKAIFGQGTRLTVV.

This clonotype has at least ten counts. V is TRBV4-3 and J is TRBJ1-2; the D is unclear. The CDR3 has 15 residues. V was pared by 0 bases and J by 4 bases, with 12 bases between. The germline CDR1 and CDR2 sequences are LGHNA and YSLEER. The CDR3 DNA reads as TGCGCCAGCAGCCAAGAAACCAGACGCGGCTATGGCTACACCTTC. Amino acids: CASSQETRRGYGYTF.

This clonotype was recorded at least ten times. The rearrangement links TRBV28 to TRBJ1-2; 9 nucleotides line up with TRBD1. The CDR3 is made up of 15 amino acids. CDR1 and CDR2 (germline): MDHEN, SYDVKM. V was pared by 4 bases and J by 7 bases, with 10 bases of the junction left unmatched. CDR3 sequence (DNA): TGTGCCAGCAGTTCTACAGGGGGCGTTCTCTCTGGCTACACCTTC. As protein: CASSSTGGVLSGYTF.

This clonotype was observed many times. CDR3: CASSSRDRGPNTEAFF. For the CDR3, the DNA is TGTGCCAGCAGCTCCCGGGACAGGGGGCCGAACACTGAAGCTTTCTTT. This chain links TRBV7-9 with TRBJ1-1; 12 bases match TRBD1. The germline V gene has CDR1 SEHNR and CDR2 FQNEAQ (reference sequence). V lost 4 bases to trimming and J lost 1 base; unmatched junction nucleotides: 4. The CDR3 has 16 residues.

This clonotype was detected many times. Its ends do not fully match the called genes, so a read error is possible. This CDR3 reads CCARGGRGARIEEQYF. The CDR3, as DNA: TGCTGTGCTAGAGGTGGCCGGGGGGCCCGGATTGAGGAGCAGTACTTC. The V and J genes are TRBV20-1 and TRBJ2-7; weak D call: TRBD2 (7 bases). The CDR3 extends over 16 amino acids. Germline CDR1 DFQATT, CDR2 SNEGSKA (reference sequence).

The table lists this clonotype with many counts. The rearrangement uses TRBV6-1 and TRBJ2-3, with D unresolved. Deletions cut 6 bases from V and 2 bases from J, with 12 bases between. This CDR3 spans 14 amino acids. The germline CDR1 and CDR2 sequences are MNHNS and SASEGT. In nucleotides, the CDR3 is TGTGCCAGCAGCCCGGCCCTGGCCACAGATACGCAGTATTTT. Protein product: CASSPALATDTQYF.

This clonotype came up many times. The J gene is TRBJ1-6, the V gene TRBV7-8; weak D call: TRBD1 (5 bases). Germline loops: CDR1 SGHVS, CDR2 FQNEAQ. CDR3 length: 16 residues. Trimming cost V 0 bases and J 8 bases, with 14 bases left between them. DNA of the CDR3: TGTGCCAGCAGCTTAGCGGGGCGGTCCGTTCATTCACCCCTCCACTTT. Encoded protein: CASSLAGRSVHSPLHF. Full variable domain (missing parts from reference TRBV7-8 and TRBJ1-6): GAGVSQSPRYKVAKRGQDVALRCDPISGHVSLFWYQQALGQGPEFLTYFQNEAQLDKSGLPSDRFFAERPEGSVSTLKIQRTQQEDSAVYLCASSLAGRSVHSPLHFGNGTRLTVT.

This chain joins TRBV3-1 and TRBJ2-1, with D possibly matching TRBD1 (5 bases). CDR1 is LGHDT and CDR2 is YNNKEL in the germline V gene (reference sequence). The CDR3 runs to 19 residues. V shed 5 bases and J shed 4 bases, with 27 bases lying between them. CDR3 region: CASSGIRWTSVTLYNEQFF. CDR3 bases: TGTGCCAGCAGCGGTATTCGTTGGACATCCGTGACTCTTTACAATGAGCAGTTCTTC.

This clonotype was counted at least ten times. The chain combines TRBV12-3 or TRBV12-4 with TRBJ1-1; no clear D. Trimming removed 1 base at V and 7 bases at J, with 10 bases between. The CDR3 is 13 residues long. The CDR3 DNA sequence: TGTGCCAGCAGTTTAGGACAAGGTGGTGAAGCTTTCTTT. It translates to CASSLGQGGEAFF.

This clonotype showed up many times. The chain links TRBV20-1 to TRBJ1-3; 7 bases are shared with TRBD1. Trimming took 5 bases from V and 0 from J; bases not matched to a gene: 4. The CDR3 loop spans 14 amino acids. In germline, CDR1 is DFQATT, CDR2 SNEGSKA (reference sequence). Here the CDR3 reads CSAEQGTSGNTIYF. CDR3 DNA: TGCAGTGCTGAACAGGGGACCTCTGGAAACACCATATATTTT.

The V and J genes are TRBV12-3 or TRBV12-4 and TRBJ1-6; a possible D gene is TRBD1 (5 bases). Trimming took 7 bases from V and 0 from J, leaving 10 bases between them. This CDR3 spans 15 amino acids. The CDR3 nucleotides are TGTGCCAGCACCCGGACACGCTCCTATAATTCACCCCTCCACTTT. Translation: CASTRTRSYNSPLHF.

This clonotype has a count of ten or more. The V call is TRBV7-9, the J call TRBJ2-5; D is unresolved. The CDR3 has 14 amino acids. The V end was cut by 2 bases, the J end by 5 bases, with 12 bases between. Germline V gives CDR1 SEHNR, CDR2 FQNEAQ (reference sequence). CDR3 sequence (DNA): TGTGCCAGCAGCTTACAACCCGGATACGAGACCCAGTACTTC. It is translated as CASSLQPGYETQYF.

In this sample, this clonotype turned up many times. The CDR3 DNA is TGTGCCAGCAGCCTAAGGGACAGGGCCTACTACTACAATGAGCAGTTCTTC. This encodes CASSLRDRAYYYNEQFF. The gene calls are TRBV7-6 and TRBJ2-1, with 9 positions matching TRBD1. The CDR3 covers 17 residues. Germline loops: CDR1 SGHVS, CDR2 FNYEAQ. V shed 5 bases, J shed 3 bases, and the junction held 11 bases outside the gene matches.

This clonotype was recorded many times. This chain uses TRBV12-3 or TRBV12-4 with TRBJ1-2; D ambiguous. This CDR3 contains 13 residues. Trimming took off 5 bases at V and 4 bases at J, with 11 bases between the two ends. This CDR3 reads CASSIDSSYGYTF. The CDR3, as DNA: TGTGCCAGCAGTATTGATTCGAGCTATGGCTACACCTTC.

This clonotype was recorded at least ten times. The chain has TRBV20-1 and TRBJ2-2; the match to TRBD2 covers 10 bases. CDR1 and CDR2 from the germline V gene are DFQATT and SNEGSKA (reference sequence). This CDR3 spans 13 amino acids. V lost 5 bases to trimming and J lost 6 bases; unmatched junction nucleotides: 3. The CDR3 loop is CSAPAGGAGELFF. Here the CDR3 DNA reads TGCAGTGCTCCAGCGGGGGGGGCCGGGGAGCTGTTTTTT.